These T cell receptor beta chains were read from a single sample in a study of control samples from healthy donors and cancer patients. TCRdb's table, derived via immunoSEQ multiplex PCR, lists solely in-frame clones and lacks some. This sample has 95,000 to 120,000 clones, with almost 85% found just once. The material sequenced was blood. These receptors came from a man aged 18 to 29 in good health. CDR3s include the opening cysteine and the closing phenylalanine or tryptophan. Fields, in order: clone size, D gene, J gene, V gene, CDR3 DNA, CDR3 protein. A D gene is named only where the DNA matches it firmly. Size values are once, few and many counts, or a class for expanded clones, and some rows have none.

>once|-|TRBJ1-2|TRBV27
TGTGCCAGCGCAGAGACAGTGGACAGTAGGGACTATGGCTACACCTTC
CASAETVDSRDYGYTF
>-|-|TRBJ2-4|TRBV24-1
TGTGCCACCAGTGACGTCGTAGGGGAGCGGTACTTC
CATSDVVGERYF
>-|-|TRBJ1-6|TRBV11-2
TGTGCCAGCAGCTTAGGTTCCCGCACAGGCGTTCTCGACTCACCCCTCCACTTT
CASSLGSRTGVLDSPLHF
>-|-|TRBJ1-2|TRBV11-2
TGTGCCAGCAGCTTAGAGGTCGTCTATGGCTACACCTTC
CASSLEVVYGYTF
>-|-|TRBJ1-1|TRBV4-1
TGCGCCAGCAGCCAAGGACCGACGAACACTGAGGCTTTCTTT
CASSQGPTNTEAFF
>few|TRBD1|TRBJ1-1|TRBV7-9
TGTGCCAGCAGCTCCAGACAGGGGGCGCAAACTGAAGCTTTCTTT
CASSSRQGAQTEAFF
>-|-|TRBJ1-2|TRBV28
TGTGCCAGCAAAACAGGGATGGTTGGCTACACCTTC
CASKTGMVGYTF
>-|TRBD1|TRBJ1-1|TRBV11-2
TGTGCCAGCAGCTTAGATAGGGCAGGGGGTAGCGAAGCTTTCTTT
CASSLDRAGGSEAFF
>-|-|TRBJ2-7|TRBV9
TGTGCCAGCAGCGTCGGAGTGGGACCCTCATCCCCTCGGTACTTC
CASSVGVGPSSPRYF
>-|-|TRBJ2-3|TRBV7-2
TGTGCCAGCAGCCGCGACGGCGTTATCACAGATACGCAGTATTTT
CASSRDGVITDTQYF
>many|TRBD1|TRBJ1-4|TRBV6-5
TGTGCCAGCAGTCGTACAGGGACAGGAAAACTGTTTTTT
CASSRTGTGKLFF
>-|-|TRBJ1-6|TRBV18
TGTGCCAGCTCACCGGTTTACAGTGAAAATTCACCCCTCCACTTT
CASSPVYSENSPLHF
>-|-|TRBJ2-5|TRBV28
TGTGCCAGCAGTTCCCGAGGCCCCCCGGAGACCCAGTACTTC
CASSSRGPPETQYF
>-|-|TRBJ1-5|TRBV7-2
TGTGCCAGCAGCTTAGGATTGGGAAATGTTCGGCCCCAGCATTTT
CASSLGLGNVRPQHF